This T cell receptor beta chain was sequenced for a study of blood T cell repertoires in COVID-19. About the research overall: COVID-19 samples, acute and convalescent, were from the United States, Italy and Spain. T cells, B-cell-depleted T cells, or PBMCs provided the cDNA or gDNA that served as material.

In the original workflow: By means of reference gene primer amplification, nucleated cell counts were estimated. Only in-frame clones appear in the TCRdb table, and some are missing; sequencing was by immunoSEQ multiplex PCR. V and J calls plus clone size are reproduced from that table; the DNA served to infer D and trimming. The sample has 140,000 to 150,000 clones; roughly 84% are singletons. The germline CDR1 and CDR2 sequences are SGHDN and FVKESK. Trimming took 4 bases from V and 12 from J; bases not matched to a gene: 6. CDR3 size: 15 residues. Those enrolled in Seattle joined during active infection and were followed longitudinally afterward.

This chain uses TRBV14 with TRBJ2-1, with 16 positions matching TRBD2. The TCR originated in a man younger than 45 with COVID-19, enrolled during active disease. The sequenced material came from peripheral blood. CDR3 sequence reads: CASSPPGTSGRVQFF. As DNA, the CDR3 is TGTGCCAGCAGCCCTCCCGGGACTAGCGGGAGGGTGCAGTTCTTC.